This T cell receptor (beta chain) was identified in a study of shared clonotypes between healthy human individuals. The CDR3 has 15 residues. Germline loops: CDR1 GTSNPN, CDR2 SVGIG (reference sequence). V trimming: 1 base; J trimming: 1 base; junction bases outside the gene matches: 4. Clones were sequenced by immunoSEQ multiplex PCR, and TCRdb holds only the in-frame ones, with some missing. The sample lists 150,000 to 200,000 clones; approximately 92% were seen once. This sequence joins TRBV30 and TRBJ1-5; the match to TRBD1 covers 7 bases. Material: naive CD4+ T cells sorted from blood. Indicated subset: CD45RA+ positively selected. The clonotype comes from a woman aged 25 to 39 in good health. The CDR3 DNA reads TGTGCCTGGAGTGGGCGGGGACAGAGCAATCAGCCCCAGCATTTT. This sequence encodes CAWSGRGQSNQPQHF.